This TCR beta chain was sequenced in a study of T-cell reconstitution after alpha-beta-depleted transplantation in children. Construction of the TCRbeta library involved unique molecular identifiers. TCRdb re-derived calls from the PCR reads in MiXCR, one entry per CDR3 protein. The table lists about 250,000 distinct CDR3 sequences, around 25% of them singletons. This clonotype showed up just a few times. The antigen remains undetermined. The germline V gene has CDR1 MDHEN and CDR2 SYDVKM. The CDR3 contains 15 residues. The J segment lost 3 bases and the V segment lost 9 bases, leaving 8 bases of the junction unmatched. Study-wide results and caveats: One year post-transplant, T-cell counts and diversity were largely derived from T cells produced anew. Surviving recipient cells, namely T cells and thymic progenitors, were the source of high day-60 TCRbeta diversity in some patients. The study reportedly traced alpha-beta T cells about two months after transplant to several hundred expanded graft clones.

The sequenced sample was PBMCs, mostly from graft donor cells, obtained 360 days after TCRalphabeta/CD19-depleted stem cell transplant. The rearrangement uses TRBV28 and TRBJ2-7; 13 bases fit TRBD2. The clonotype was recovered from a female patient between 2 and 15 years old who had a stem cell transplant for congenital amegakaryocytic thrombocytopenia, so the T cells may come from the graft donor. The CDR3 loop reads CASGLAGDPLYEQYF. The CDR3 bases are TGTGCCAGTGGACTAGCGGGAGATCCCCTCTACGAGCAGTACTTC.